What follows are 12 T cell receptor beta chains derived from one specimen sequenced in a study of cytomegalovirus exposure and HLA in healthy donors. Vbeta (60) and Jbeta (13) primers were used in the PCR. The assay was immunoSEQ multiplex PCR, and TCRdb's table has in-frame clones only and misses some. The table has 170,000 or so clones, 75% to 90% seen once. Sequencing was performed on PBMCs. Source of these receptors: a boy between 10 and 17 years old in good health and CMV-seronegative.

The CDR3 spells CASSASGAQETQYF. In nucleotides, the CDR3 is TGTGCCAGCAGCGCCAGCGGAGCCCAAGAGACCCAGTACTTC. The rearrangement joins TRBV9 to TRBJ2-5; D might be TRBD2 (5 bases). Germline V gene sequence: CDR1 SGDLS, CDR2 YYNGEE. Deletions cut 3 bases from V and 1 base from J, with 10 bases between. The CDR3 is 14 amino acids.

This clone was seen more than once but under ten times. This chain uses TRBV30 with TRBJ1-2; D ambiguous. V lost 0 bases and J lost 7, with 18 bases in between. In germline, CDR1 is GTSNPN, CDR2 SVGIG (reference sequence). There are 15 residues in the CDR3. CDR3 protein: CAWSVSAWRLSGYTF. For the CDR3, the DNA is TGTGCCTGGAGTGTAAGTGCCTGGCGACTCAGTGGCTACACCTTC.

The V gene is TRBV5-8, the J gene TRBJ1-4; tentatively, D is TRBD1 (6 bases). The CDR3 contains 18 residues. Trimming took off 2 bases at V and 0 bases at J, with 17 bases between the two ends. Germline V gene data show CDR1 as SGHTS and CDR2 as YDEGEE. The CDR3 region has the DNA TGTGCCAGCAGCTTACCTTACACAGGGTTTTCAACTAATGAAAAACTGTTTTTT. This translates into CASSLPYTGFSTNEKLFF.

As concerns this clone: Different DNA sequences within this sample yield the same CDR3. The chain employs TRBV5-1 and TRBJ1-2; 7 bases fit TRBD1. The CDR3 consists of 14 residues. The J segment lost 2 bases and the V segment lost 0 bases, leaving 1 base of the junction unmatched. The V gene's germline CDR1 is SGHRS and CDR2 YFSETQ. The CDR3, as DNA: TGCGCCAGCAGCTTGGGACAGGGCAACTATGGCTACACCTTC. Translation gives CASSLGQGNYGYTF.

V and J are TRBV6-5 and TRBJ1-1; D is unresolved. Per the germline V gene, CDR1 is MNHEY and CDR2 is SVGAGI. This CDR3 contains 14 residues. V lost 2 bases and J lost 0, with 7 bases in between. DNA of the CDR3: TGTGCCAGCAGTTACCTGAGGATGAACACTGAAGCTTTCTTT. Amino acids: CASSYLRMNTEAFF.

The V and J genes are TRBV6-5 and TRBJ1-1; D unclear. CDR3 size: 14 residues. Germline V gives CDR1 MNHEY, CDR2 SVGAGI. Trimming shortened V by 5 bases and J by 8 bases, and 18 bases separated the two germline ends. The CDR3 DNA is TGTGCCAGCAGTAAGAGACTGTCCGATGGGGAAGCTTTCTTT. It encodes CASSKRLSDGEAFF.

The genes are TRBV6-5 and TRBJ1-1; D unresolved. Trimming shortened V by 4 bases and J by 8 bases, and 14 bases separated the two germline ends. This CDR3 spans 13 amino acids. The germline CDR1 and CDR2 sequences are MNHEY and SVGAGI. The DNA for the CDR3 is TGTGCCAGCAGTTCGACTCGAACATTAGAAGCTTTCTTT. Translated: CASSSTRTLEAFF.

The chain combines TRBV11-3 with TRBJ1-2, with 8 bases aligning to TRBD1. CDR1 SGHNT and CDR2 YENEEA come from the germline V gene. V shed 1 base, J shed 6 bases, and the junction held 7 bases outside the gene matches. CDR3 length equals 15 residues. The CDR3, as DNA: TGTGCCAGCAGCTTAGGTTCGGACAGGGTCCATGGCTACACCTTC. Its translation is CASSLGSDRVHGYTF.

The genes are TRBV5-1 and TRBJ1-2, with no clear D. The V gene's germline CDR1 is SGHRS and CDR2 YFSETQ. CDR3 length: 15 amino acids. Trimming pared 2 bases from V and 8 bases from J, leaving 19 bases between. CDR3 protein: CASSLETNRGLGYTF. CDR3 nucleotide sequence: TGCGCCAGCAGCTTAGAAACCAACCGAGGGTTGGGCTACACCTTC.

The chain couples TRBV7-8 to TRBJ1-2, with a weak D call TRBD1 (5 bases). Germline CDR1 is SGHVS and CDR2 is FQNEAQ. Trimming cost V 4 bases and J 9 bases, with 12 bases left between them. The CDR3 covers 12 residues. CDR3 coding DNA: TGTGCCAGCAGCTCCGGGGGAAGTAGCTACACCTTC. Translating it yields CASSSGGSSYTF.

The V gene is TRBV30, the J gene TRBJ1-2, with D uncertain. This CDR3 spans 13 amino acids. Germline CDR1 reads GTSNPN; CDR2 reads SVGIG (reference sequence). Trimming took 0 bases from V and 7 from J, leaving 12 bases between them. CDR3 DNA: TGTGCCTGGAGTGTAAGTCCTCGGGGTGGCTACACCTTC. It specifies CAWSVSPRGGYTF.

The V and J genes are TRBV10-3 and TRBJ1-2, with unresolved D. Deletions cut 7 bases from V and 3 bases from J, with 12 bases between. The V gene's germline CDR1 is ENHRY and CDR2 SYGVKD. The CDR3 covers 13 residues. The CDR3 region has the DNA TGTGCCATCACTAACAACGCGGACTATGGCTACACCTTC. Translation: CAITNNADYGYTF.